This T cell receptor beta chain was sequenced for a study of shared clonotypes between healthy human individuals. Study-level information: Per-donor plates numbered three CD4 naive, three CD4 memory, two CD8 naive and one CD8 memory.

Investigators divided CD4+ cells into CD45RA+ naive and CD45RA-negative memory subsets. Per the germline V gene, CDR1 is SGHRS and CDR2 is YFSETQ. The CDR3 runs 14 residues. Trimming took off 1 base at V and 5 bases at J, with 11 bases between the two ends. Assay execution proceeded at the deep level. Methods used by the authors: Owing to the provision of junction-only sequences devoid of quality scores by immunoSEQ, filtering differed. Libraries were prepared by immunoSEQ multiplex PCR; TCRdb keeps only in-frame clonotypes and omits some of them. Clonal size and the V and J genes are those of that table, whereas D and trimming came from the DNA. The table shows approximately 2.5 million clones, with approximately 94% occurring only once.

The specimen sequenced was naive CD4+ T cells sorted from blood. Sample subset: CD45RA+ positively selected. V usage is TRBV5-1 and J usage is TRBJ2-3; D is uncertain. The TCR comes from a man younger than 35 in good health. CDR3 nucleotides: TGCGCCAGCAGCTTGAGTGGGAAGGGAGATACGCAGTATTTT. The encoded protein is CASSLSGKGDTQYF.